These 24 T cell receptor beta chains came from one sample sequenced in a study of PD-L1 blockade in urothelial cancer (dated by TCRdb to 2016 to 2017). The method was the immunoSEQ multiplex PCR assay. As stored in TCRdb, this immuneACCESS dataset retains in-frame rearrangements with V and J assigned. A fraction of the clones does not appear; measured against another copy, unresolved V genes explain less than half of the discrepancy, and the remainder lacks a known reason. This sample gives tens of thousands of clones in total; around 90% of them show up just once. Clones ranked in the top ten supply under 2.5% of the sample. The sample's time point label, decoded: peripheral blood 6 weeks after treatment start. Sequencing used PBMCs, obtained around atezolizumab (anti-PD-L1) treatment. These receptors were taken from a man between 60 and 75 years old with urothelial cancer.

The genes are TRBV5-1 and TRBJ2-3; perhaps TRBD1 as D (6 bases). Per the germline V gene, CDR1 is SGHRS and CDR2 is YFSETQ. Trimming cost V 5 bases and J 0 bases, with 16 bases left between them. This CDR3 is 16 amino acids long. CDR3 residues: CASRPGSGASTDTQYF. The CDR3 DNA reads TGCGCCAGCAGGCCAGGCTCAGGGGCTAGCACAGATACGCAGTATTTT.

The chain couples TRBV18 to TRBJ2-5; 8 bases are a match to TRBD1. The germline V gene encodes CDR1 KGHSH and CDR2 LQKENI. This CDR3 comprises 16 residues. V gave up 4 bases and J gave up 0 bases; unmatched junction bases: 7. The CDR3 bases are TGTGCCAGCTCACTGGCCGGGACAGGAAACCAAGAGACCCAGTACTTC. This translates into CASSLAGTGNQETQYF.

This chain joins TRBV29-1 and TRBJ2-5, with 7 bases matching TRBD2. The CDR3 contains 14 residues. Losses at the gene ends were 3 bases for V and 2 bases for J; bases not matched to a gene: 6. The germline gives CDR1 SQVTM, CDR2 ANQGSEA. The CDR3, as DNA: TGCAGCGTTGATGTCCAGCGGGGTCAAGAGACCCAGTACTTC. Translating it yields CSVDVQRGQETQYF.

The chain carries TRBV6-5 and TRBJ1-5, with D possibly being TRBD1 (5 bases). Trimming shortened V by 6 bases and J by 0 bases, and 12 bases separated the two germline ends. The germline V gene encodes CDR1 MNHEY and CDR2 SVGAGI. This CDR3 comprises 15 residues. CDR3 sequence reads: CASSGGGNSNQPQHF. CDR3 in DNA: TGTGCCAGCAGCGGGGGGGGAAATAGCAATCAGCCCCAGCATTTT.

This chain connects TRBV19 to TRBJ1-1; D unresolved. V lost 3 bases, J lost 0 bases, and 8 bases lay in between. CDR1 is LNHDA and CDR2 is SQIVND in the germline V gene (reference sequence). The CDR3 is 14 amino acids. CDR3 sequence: CASSISGVNTEAFF. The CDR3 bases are TGTGCCAGTAGTATTAGTGGAGTGAACACTGAAGCTTTCTTT.

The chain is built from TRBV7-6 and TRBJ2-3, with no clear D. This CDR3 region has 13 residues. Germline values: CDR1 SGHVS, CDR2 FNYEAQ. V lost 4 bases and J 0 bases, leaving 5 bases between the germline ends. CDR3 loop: CASSSPSTDTQYF. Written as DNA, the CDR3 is TGTGCCAGCAGCTCTCCTAGCACAGATACGCAGTATTTT. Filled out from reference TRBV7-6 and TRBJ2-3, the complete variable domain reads GAGVSQSPRYKVTKRGQDVALRCDPISGHVSLYWYRQALGQGPEFLTYFNYEAQQDKSGLPNDRFSAERPEGSISTLTIQRTEQRDSAMYRCASSSPSTDTQYFGPGTRLTVL.

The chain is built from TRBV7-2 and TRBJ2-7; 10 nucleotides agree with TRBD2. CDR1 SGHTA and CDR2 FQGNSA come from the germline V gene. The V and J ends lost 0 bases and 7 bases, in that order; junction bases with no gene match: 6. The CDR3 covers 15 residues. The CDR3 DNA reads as TGTGCCAGCAGCTTAGCGCCAGCGGGAGGGCGTGAGCAGTACTTC. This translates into CASSLAPAGGREQYF.

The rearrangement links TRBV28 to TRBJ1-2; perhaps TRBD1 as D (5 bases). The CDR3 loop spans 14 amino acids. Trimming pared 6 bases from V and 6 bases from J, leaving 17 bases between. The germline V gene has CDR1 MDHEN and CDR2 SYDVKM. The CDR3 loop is CASRTIGRTNGYTF. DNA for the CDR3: TGTGCCAGCAGGACAATAGGACGGACAAATGGCTACACCTTC.

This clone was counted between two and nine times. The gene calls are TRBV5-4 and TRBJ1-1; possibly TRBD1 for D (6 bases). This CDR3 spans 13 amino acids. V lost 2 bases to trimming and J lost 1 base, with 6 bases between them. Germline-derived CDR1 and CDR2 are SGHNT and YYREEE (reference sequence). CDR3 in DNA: TGTGCCAGCAGCTTACAGGGGAACACTGAAGCTTTCTTT. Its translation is CASSLQGNTEAFF.

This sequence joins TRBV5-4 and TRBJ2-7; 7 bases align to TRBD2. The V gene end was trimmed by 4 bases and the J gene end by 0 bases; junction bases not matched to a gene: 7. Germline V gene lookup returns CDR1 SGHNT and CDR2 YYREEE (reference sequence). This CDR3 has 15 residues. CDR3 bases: TGTGCCAGCAGCCGGGAGGCAGGTGACTCCTACGAGCAGTACTTC. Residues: CASSREAGDSYEQYF.

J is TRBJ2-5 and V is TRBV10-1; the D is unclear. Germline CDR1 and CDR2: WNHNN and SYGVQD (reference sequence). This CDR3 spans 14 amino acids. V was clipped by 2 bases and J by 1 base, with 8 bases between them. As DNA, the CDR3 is TGCGCCAGCAGTGAGAATCCTTCCCAAGAGACCCAGTACTTC. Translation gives CASSENPSQETQYF.

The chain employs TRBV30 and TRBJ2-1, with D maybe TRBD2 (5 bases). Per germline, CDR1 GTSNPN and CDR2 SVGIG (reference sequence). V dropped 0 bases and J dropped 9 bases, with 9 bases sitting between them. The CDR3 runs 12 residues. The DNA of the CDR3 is TGTGCCTGGAGTGTACTGGAGGTTGAGCAGTTCTTC. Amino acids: CAWSVLEVEQFF.

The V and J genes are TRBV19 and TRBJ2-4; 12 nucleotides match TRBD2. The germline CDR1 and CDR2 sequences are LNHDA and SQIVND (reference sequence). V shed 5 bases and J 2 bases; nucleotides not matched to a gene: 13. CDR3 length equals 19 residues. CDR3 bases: TGTGCCAGTAGTTTGCTCACTAGCGGGGGGCTCCCCTCCAAAAACATTCAGTACTTC. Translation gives CASSLLTSGGLPSKNIQYF.

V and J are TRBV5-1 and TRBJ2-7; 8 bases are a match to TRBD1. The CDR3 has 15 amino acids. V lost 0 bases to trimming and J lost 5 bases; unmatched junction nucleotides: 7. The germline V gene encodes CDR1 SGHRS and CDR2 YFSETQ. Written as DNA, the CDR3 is TGCGCCAGCAGCTTGGAGGGACAGGCGGGCCACGAGCAGTACTTC. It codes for CASSLEGQAGHEQYF.

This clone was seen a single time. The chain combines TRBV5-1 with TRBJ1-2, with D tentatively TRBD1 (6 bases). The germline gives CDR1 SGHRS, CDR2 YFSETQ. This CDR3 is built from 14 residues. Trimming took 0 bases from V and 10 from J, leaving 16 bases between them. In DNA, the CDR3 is TGCGCCAGCAGCTTGGCAATGGACAGCTTTTTCTACACCTTC. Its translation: CASSLAMDSFFYTF.

This CDR3 reads CASSVEWVGDEQYF. The CDR3 region has the DNA TGTGCCAGCAGCGTAGAGTGGGTCGGGGACGAGCAGTACTTC. This rearrangement joins TRBV9 to TRBJ2-7; possibly TRBD2 for D (5 bases). V was shortened by 0 bases and J by 5 bases, with 12 bases between the two germline ends. Germline V gene lookup returns CDR1 SGDLS and CDR2 YYNGEE. This CDR3 comprises 14 residues.

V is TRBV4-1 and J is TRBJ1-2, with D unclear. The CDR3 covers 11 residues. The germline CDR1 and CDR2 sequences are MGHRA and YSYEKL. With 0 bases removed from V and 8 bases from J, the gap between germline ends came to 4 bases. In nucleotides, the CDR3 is TGCGCCAGCAGCCAAGAGGGCGGCTACACCTTC. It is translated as CASSQEGGYTF.

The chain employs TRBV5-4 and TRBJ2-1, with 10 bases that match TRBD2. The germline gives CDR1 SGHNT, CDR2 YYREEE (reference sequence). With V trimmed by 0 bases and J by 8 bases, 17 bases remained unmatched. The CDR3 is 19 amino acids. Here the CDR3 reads CASSLGAGGASSGSYEQFF. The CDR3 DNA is TGTGCCAGCAGCTTGGGTGCAGGGGGCGCATCTAGCGGGAGCTATGAGCAGTTCTTC.

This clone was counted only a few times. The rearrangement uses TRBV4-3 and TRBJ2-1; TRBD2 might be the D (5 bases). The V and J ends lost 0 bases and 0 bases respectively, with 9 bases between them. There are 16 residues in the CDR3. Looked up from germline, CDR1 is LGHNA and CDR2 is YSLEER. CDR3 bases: TGCGCCAGCAGCCAAGATCTGAGGGTCTCCTACAATGAGCAGTTCTTC. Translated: CASSQDLRVSYNEQFF.

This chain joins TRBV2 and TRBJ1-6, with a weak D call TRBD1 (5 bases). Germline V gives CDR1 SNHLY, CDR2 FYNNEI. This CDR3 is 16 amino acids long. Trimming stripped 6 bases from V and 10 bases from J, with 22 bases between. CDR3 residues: CASSALGGRGDSPLHF. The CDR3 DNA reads TGTGCCAGCAGCGCCTTGGGTGGGAGGGGTGACTCACCCCTCCACTTT.

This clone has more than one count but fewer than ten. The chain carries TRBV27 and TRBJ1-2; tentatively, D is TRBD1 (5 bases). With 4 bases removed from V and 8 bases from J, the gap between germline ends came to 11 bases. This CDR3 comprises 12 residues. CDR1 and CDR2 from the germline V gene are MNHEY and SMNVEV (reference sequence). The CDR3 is CASSSYGGGYTF. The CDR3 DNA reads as TGTGCCAGCAGTTCCTATGGGGGGGGCTACACCTTC.

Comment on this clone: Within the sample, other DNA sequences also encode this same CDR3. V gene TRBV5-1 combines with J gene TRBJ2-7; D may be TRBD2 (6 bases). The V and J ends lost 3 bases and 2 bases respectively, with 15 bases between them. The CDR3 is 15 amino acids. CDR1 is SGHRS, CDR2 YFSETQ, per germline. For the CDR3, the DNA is TGCGCCAGCAGCTCAAGTCCCGGGACTGCCTACGAGCAGTACTTC. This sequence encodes CASSSSPGTAYEQYF.

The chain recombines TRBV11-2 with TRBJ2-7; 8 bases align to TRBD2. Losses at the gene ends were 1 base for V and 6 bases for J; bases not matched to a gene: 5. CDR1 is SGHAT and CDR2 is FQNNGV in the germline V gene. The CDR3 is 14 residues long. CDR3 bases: TGTGCCAGCAGCTTAGCTCTAGCGGGCGGCGAGCAGTACTTC. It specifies CASSLALAGGEQYF.

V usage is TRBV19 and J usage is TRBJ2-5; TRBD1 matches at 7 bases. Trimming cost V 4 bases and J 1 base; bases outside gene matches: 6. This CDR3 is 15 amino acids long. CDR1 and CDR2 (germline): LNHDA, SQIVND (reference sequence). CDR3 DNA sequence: TGTGCCAGTAGTACCCTCGGGACAGCCCAAGAGACCCAGTACTTC. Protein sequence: CASSTLGTAQETQYF.